This TCR beta chain comes out of a study of T cells in Graves' hyperthyroidism and ophthalmopathy. Findings and limits, study-wide: Researchers found most expanded thyroid clonotypes above 0.001 in blood as well. Stable hyperthyroidism was told apart from ophthalmopathy by a model built on 13 V-J features.

Trimming took 4 bases from V and 2 from J, leaving 11 bases between them. CDR1 MNHEY and CDR2 SVGAGI come from the germline V gene. The CDR3 has 14 amino acids. Diagnosing involved the use of clinical symptoms, serum thyroxine and TRAb, thyroid ultrasound and orbital computed tomography. This clonotype was detected only a few times. Its antigen is unknown. The TCR beta CDR3 regions underwent amplification using RNA transcripts as the source. First-round RT-PCR targeting the TCR CDR3 was performed with the HTBI primer set. TCRdb reanalysed the multiplex PCR reads using MiXCR and keeps one entry per CDR3 protein. The sample shows about 640,000 distinct CDR3 sequences, 45% of them seen only once.

This sequence was found in an adult man with Graves' disease, either hyperthyroidism or ophthalmopathy (not recorded which). Sample: peripheral blood or thyroid tissue (not recorded which). This sequence joins TRBV6-5 and TRBJ2-5; D perhaps matches TRBD2 (6 bases). The CDR3 protein is CASSSGLTQETQYF. The CDR3 coding sequence is TGTGCCAGCAGTTCGGGACTGACACAAGAGACCCAGTACTTC.